The present T cell receptor beta chain was sequenced within a study of beta chain features in type 1 diabetes. Study-wide findings and caveats: Type 1 diabetes patients had VDJ junctions that carried fewer insertions and more deletions.

All of the isolated RNA was reverse transcribed, so expressed TCRB transcripts were sequenced. A few million reads, on average, came from each naive, central memory and regulatory T cell sample. Measured with immunoSEQ multiplex PCR; TCRdb has only the in-frame clones, and not every one. Altogether some 150,000 clones are present, about 9.1% being singletons, with the ten largest covering almost 0.65%. As regards this clone: Its antigen is not known.

V gave up 0 bases and J gave up 8 bases; unmatched junction bases: 1. The germline V gene has CDR1 SGHTA and CDR2 FQGNSA. This CDR3 region has 13 residues. The single heparinised draw taken from each donor contained around 120 mL of blood on average. Each of the sorted populations had a purity greater than 95%. The chain is built from TRBV7-2 and TRBJ1-2, with TRBD1 matching 9 bases. The origin of this receptor is a woman in her thirties or forties in good health. Sequenced input: central memory CD4+ T cells from blood. The CDR3: CASSLADRGGYTF. DNA of the CDR3: TGTGCCAGCAGCTTAGCGGACAGGGGAGGCTACACCTTC.